These 23 T cell receptor beta chains originate from one sample sequenced in a study of T cell repertoires in cytomegalovirus infection. MiXCR, applied by TCRdb to the reads, yields one record per CDR3 protein. The top ten hold about a tenth of the sample, which has roughly 500,000 distinct CDR3 sequences, approximately 10% seen once. Sequencing was performed on PBMCs. Receptors were obtained from a human donor in good health (CMV status not recorded). Some clones in this sample may be carry-over from other donors' samples.

For this clonotype: This may be a read error, as it is one base from a much larger clone. Likely a read error: the CDR3 ends without its conserved phenylalanine or tryptophan. This chain joins TRBV20-1 and TRBJ2-3; maybe TRBD1 (6 bases). This CDR3 contains 15 residues. Per germline, CDR1 DFQATT and CDR2 SNEGSKA (reference sequence). Trimming cost V 3 bases and J 1 base, with 14 bases left between them. The CDR3 nucleotides are TGCAGTGCTAGTATCCGGGACATAGGCACAGATACGCAGTATCTT. The encoded protein is CSASIRDIGTDTQYL.

This clonotype occurred many times. The chain carries TRBV20-1 and TRBJ2-5; 11 nucleotides align to TRBD2. The CDR3 spans 13 residues. Germline CDR1 reads DFQATT; CDR2 reads SNEGSKA (reference sequence). V was pared by 6 bases and J by 3 bases, with 3 bases of the junction left unmatched. CDR3 sequence: CSAETSGEETQYF. CDR3 DNA sequence: TGCAGTGCCGAGACTAGCGGGGAAGAGACCCAGTACTTC.

This clonotype has more than one count but fewer than ten. This chain joins TRBV28 and TRBJ1-6; the match to TRBD1 covers 8 bases. V lost 6 bases and J lost 7; bases outside the gene matches: 8. Germline values: CDR1 MDHEN, CDR2 SYDVKM. The CDR3 spans 15 residues. The CDR3 nucleotides read TGTGCCAGCAGATCCCCTCAGGGGGCGAATTCACCCCTCCACTTT. Protein sequence: CASRSPQGANSPLHF.

The rearrangement joins TRBV28 to TRBJ1-4, with unresolved D. This CDR3 is built from 13 residues. In germline, CDR1 is MDHEN, CDR2 SYDVKM. The germline V and J ends were trimmed by 3 bases and 16 bases, with 18 bases remaining between them. CDR3: CASSLAQVGRKFF. In nucleotides, the CDR3 is TGTGCCAGCAGTTTGGCCCAGGTCGGTAGAAAGTTTTTT.

This clonotype came up many times. The rearrangement joins TRBV7-2 to TRBJ1-1, with no clear D. Germline V gives CDR1 SGHTA, CDR2 FQGNSA. The V and J ends lost 4 bases and 11 bases respectively, with 17 bases between them. The CDR3 runs to 13 residues. Here the CDR3 reads CASSSNPYFGAFF. The CDR3 bases are TGTGCCAGCAGCTCCAACCCCTATTTTGGTGCTTTCTTT.

This clonotype appeared many times. The rearrangement joins TRBV12-3 or TRBV12-4 to TRBJ1-2; 9 bases agree with TRBD1. This CDR3 region has 14 residues. The trim removed 6 bases at V and 4 bases at J, leaving 6 bases unmatched. In nucleotides, the CDR3 is TGTGCCAGCAGCTTTAGACAGGGGGGCTATGGCTACACCTTC. Its protein is CASSFRQGGYGYTF.

This clonotype has ten or more counts. The J gene is TRBJ2-6, the V gene TRBV19; D unclear. The germline V gene has CDR1 LNHDA and CDR2 SQIVND (reference sequence). This CDR3 contains 17 residues. V gave up 8 bases and J gave up 3 bases, with 20 bases separating them. CDR3 in DNA: TGTGCCAGTTCGCTCCGGGCAGGTACGGGTGGGGCCAACGTCCTGACTTTC. It yields the protein CASSLRAGTGGANVLTF.

This clonotype was seen a handful of times. This chain connects TRBV7-9 to TRBJ1-6; D unresolved. Trimming cost V 3 bases and J 5 bases, with 20 bases left between them. The germline V gene encodes CDR1 SEHNR and CDR2 FQNEAQ (reference sequence). The CDR3 extends over 18 amino acids. The CDR3: CASSFTLITGYNNSPLHF. In DNA form, the CDR3 reads TGTGCCAGCAGCTTCACCTTAATAACGGGATACAATAATTCACCCCTCCACTTT.

The chain employs TRBV20-1 and TRBJ2-1, with 8 bases matching TRBD1. Germline V gene data show CDR1 as DFQATT and CDR2 as SNEGSKA (reference sequence). CDR3 length: 11 residues. V trimming: 7 bases; J trimming: 9 bases; junction bases outside the gene matches: 5. This CDR3 reads CSGQGIVEQFF. The DNA of the CDR3 is TGCAGTGGACAGGGGATTGTTGAGCAGTTCTTC.

This clonotype was picked up a small number of times. The CDR3 nucleotides read TGTGCCAGCAGCTTGGGGTTGGAATCAGGGATGAACACTGAAGCTTTCTTT. Protein: CASSLGLESGMNTEAFF. This chain connects TRBV5-4 to TRBJ1-1; a weak D match, TRBD1 (5 bases). The CDR3 contains 17 residues. From germline, CDR1 is SGHNT and CDR2 YYREEE (reference sequence). Trimming took 0 bases from V and 0 from J, leaving 15 bases between them.

The J gene is TRBJ2-5, the V gene TRBV20-1, with 12 nucleotides matching TRBD2. With 1 base clipped from V and 3 bases from J, the junction kept 3 bases outside the gene matches. The CDR3 totals 15 residues. Germline lookup yields CDR1 DFQATT and CDR2 SNEGSKA (reference sequence). This CDR3 is CSARGLAGAEETQYF. CDR3 coding DNA: TGCAGTGCTAGAGGACTAGCGGGAGCGGAAGAGACCCAGTACTTC.

This chain connects TRBV20-1 to TRBJ2-5; no firm D call. V was shortened by 5 bases and J by 0 bases, with 10 bases between the two germline ends. The CDR3 contains 13 residues. The germline gives CDR1 DFQATT, CDR2 SNEGSKA (reference sequence). In DNA, the CDR3 is TGCAGTGCTTATTTGGAGTACCAAGAGACCCAGTACTTC. Its translation is CSAYLEYQETQYF.

This clonotype was counted ten times or more. The rearrangement uses TRBV29-1 and TRBJ2-5, with D possibly matching TRBD1 (6 bases). Between the trimmed V and J ends, which lost 4 bases and 1 base, there was a span of 10 bases. The CDR3 is 13 amino acids. Germline V gives CDR1 SQVTM, CDR2 ANQGSEA. The CDR3 reads CSVAARGQETQYF. The CDR3 DNA reads as TGCAGCGTTGCCGCCAGGGGCCAAGAGACCCAGTACTTC.

Remarks on this clonotype: Sequence at one end of the junction differs from germline and may be a read error. This chain connects TRBV4-1 to TRBJ2-2; TRBD2 is a possible D gene (5 bases). There are 15 residues in the CDR3. Germline CDR1 MGHRA, CDR2 YSYEKL. CDR3 nucleotides: TGCGCCAGCAGCCAGTCCCGCTCCAAAGCCGGGGATCTGTTTTTT. It is translated as CASSQSRSKAGDLFF.

The rearrangement joins TRBV7-8 to TRBJ1-5, with unresolved D. V was clipped by 3 bases and J by 11 bases, with 14 bases between them. The CDR3 has 13 residues. CDR1 and CDR2 (germline): SGHVS, FQNEAQ. The CDR3 nucleotides are TGTGCCAGCAGCTTTAGGACGGGTTTGGCCCAGCATTTT. It specifies CASSFRTGLAQHF.

This clonotype appeared many times. The V gene is TRBV12-3 or TRBV12-4, the J gene TRBJ2-7; 10 bases are a match to TRBD1. The CDR3 runs 15 residues. V gave up 5 bases and J gave up 6 bases; unmatched junction bases: 10. CDR3 sequence (DNA): TGTGCCAGCAGTCTGGGGACAGGGGCGTTGGGCGAGCAGTACTTC. Its translation is CASSLGTGALGEQYF.

This clonotype was detected many times. The chain carries TRBV11-2 and TRBJ2-3, with D unclear. Trimming left V 3 bases short and J 5 bases short, with 12 bases between. Germline CDR1 reads SGHAT; CDR2 reads FQNNGV. CDR3 length: 14 amino acids. CDR3 in amino acids: CASSFLTIGDTQYF. The CDR3 bases are TGTGCCAGCAGCTTTCTGACGATAGGAGATACGCAGTATTTT.

This clonotype has ten or more counts. This chain connects TRBV5-1 to TRBJ2-1, with D perhaps matching TRBD1 (5 bases). Germline CDR1 SGHRS, CDR2 YFSETQ. V gave up 4 bases and J gave up 4 bases, with 24 bases separating them. The CDR3 consists of 18 residues. The CDR3 reads CASSTPQKGQGLYNEQFF. DNA of the CDR3: TGCGCCAGCAGCACGCCGCAGAAAGGTCAGGGCCTGTACAATGAGCAGTTCTTC. The whole variable domain, remainder taken from reference TRBV5-1 and TRBJ2-1, is KAGVTQTPRYLIKTRGQQVTLSCSPISGHRSVSWYQQTPGQGLQFLFEYFSETQRNKGNFPGRFSGRQFSNSRSEMNVSTLELGDSALYLCASSTPQKGQGLYNEQFFGPGTRLTVL.

The V gene is TRBV14, the J gene TRBJ1-6, with a weak D call TRBD1 (6 bases). Germline CDR1 SGHDN, CDR2 FVKESK. V dropped 6 bases and J dropped 11 bases, with 17 bases sitting between them. The CDR3 is 14 residues long. CDR3 DNA sequence: TGTGCCAGCAGTAAGGGGGGGACTCGGACACCCCTCCACTTT. Translated: CASSKGGTRTPLHF.

This clonotype has at least ten counts. The rearrangement joins TRBV12-5 to TRBJ2-2; possibly TRBD2 for D (6 bases). Germline CDR1 is LGHNT and CDR2 is FRNRAP. This CDR3 has 15 amino acids. Here the CDR3 reads CASSPGLTNTGELFF. The DNA of the CDR3 is TGTGCCAGCAGCCCGGGACTTACTAACACCGGGGAGCTGTTTTTT.

This clonotype occurred many times. The chain couples TRBV28 to TRBJ1-5; 9 bases line up with TRBD1. J gave up 3 bases and V 6 bases, and 6 bases lay outside the gene matches. CDR3 length: 15 residues. Germline V gene sequence: CDR1 MDHEN, CDR2 SYDVKM. CDR3 loop: CASRSGTGHNQPQHF. Written as DNA, the CDR3 is TGTGCCAGCAGATCCGGGACAGGGCACAATCAGCCCCAGCATTTT.

This clonotype was detected many times. V usage is TRBV7-9 and J usage is TRBJ1-1, with D perhaps matching TRBD1 (6 bases). The CDR3 runs to 13 residues. Germline CDR1 reads SEHNR; CDR2 reads FQNEAQ (reference sequence). The germline V and J ends were trimmed by 5 bases and 3 bases, with 10 bases remaining between them. In nucleotides, the CDR3 is TGTGCCAGCAGCCCAGAGGGGGACACTGAAGCTTTCTTT. Its translation: CASSPEGDTEAFF.

This clonotype was counted between two and nine times. The V and J genes are TRBV4-1 and TRBJ2-1; 11 bases line up with TRBD2. There are 21 residues in the CDR3. The V gene end was trimmed by 0 bases and the J gene end by 3 bases; junction bases not matched to a gene: 16. Germline V gene sequence: CDR1 MGHRA, CDR2 YSYEKL. This CDR3 is CASSQDDGGLAGGGIYNEQFF. CDR3 coding DNA: TGCGCCAGCAGCCAAGACGACGGAGGGCTAGCGGGAGGTGGGATCTACAATGAGCAGTTCTTC.